This is a list of T cell receptor beta chains from one sample in a study of vaccination effects on CD4 cells after COVID-19. Using immunoSEQ multiplex PCR, the repertoire was profiled, and TCRdb retains in-frame clones only, with some absent. The sample contains around 69,000 clones, roughly 80% of which appear only once. Their specific antigens are unknown. The specimen was CD4+ T cells from PBMCs cultured without peptide, collected after COVID-19 vaccination. The receptors originated from a human donor who received a COVID-19 vaccine. The CDR3 runs from the conserved cysteine through the conserved F or W. The D gene is left open where the match is weak. Size values are once, few and many counts, or a class for expanded clones, and some rows have none.

>TRBV7-2|.|TRBJ2-1|TRBD2
CASSSTSGGADEQFF
TGTGCCAGCAGCTCGACTAGCGGGGGGGCGGATGAGCAGTTCTTC
>TRBV15|.|TRBJ1-2|TRBD1
CATSRGTGSNYGYTF
TGTGCCACCAGCAGAGGGACAGGGTCTAACTATGGCTACACCTTC
>TRBV6-6|.|TRBJ1-3|.
CASSPQGSGNTIYF
TGTGCCAGCAGCCCACAGGGTTCTGGAAACACCATATATTTT
>TRBV2|few|TRBJ1-5|.
CASSAQVGGNQPQHF
TGTGCCAGCAGTGCCCAGGTCGGCGGCAATCAGCCCCAGCATTTT
>TRBV28|few|TRBJ2-2|TRBD1
CASSPRQGYTGELFF
TGTGCCAGCAGCCCAAGACAGGGGTACACCGGGGAGCTGTTTTTT
>TRBV28|.|TRBJ2-2|TRBD2
CASSLTSGGLSTGELFF
TGTGCCAGCAGTCTGACTAGCGGGGGGCTGAGCACCGGGGAGCTGTTTTTT
>TRBV6-5|.|TRBJ1-2|.
CASRRTVGYGYTF
TGTGCCAGCAGACGGACAGTAGGTTATGGCTACACCTTC
>TRBV2|.|TRBJ1-5|TRBD1
CASGSLTGDNQPQHF
TGTGCCAGCGGGAGCCTCACAGGGGACAATCAGCCCCAGCATTTT
>TRBV5-1|few|TRBJ1-1|.
CASSFRVLNTEAFF
TGCGCCAGCAGCTTCAGGGTCCTGAACACTGAAGCTTTCTTT
>TRBV3-1/TRBV3-2|.|TRBJ2-2|TRBD2
CASSHGGLAGPNTGELFF
TGTGCCAGCAGCCATGGGGGACTAGCGGGCCCGAACACCGGGGAGCTGTTTTTT
>TRBV7-9|few|TRBJ1-6|.
CASSPSFRDSPLHF
TGTGCCAGCAGCCCATCCTTCAGGGACTCACCCCTCCACTTT
>TRBV3-1/TRBV3-2|few|TRBJ1-1|.
CASSQVSETEAFF
TGTGCCAGCAGCCAAGTGTCGGAGACTGAAGCTTTCTTT
>TRBV5-1|once|TRBJ2-5|TRBD2
CASTRGGAGETQYF
TGCGCCAGCACCCGCGGGGGGGCTGGAGAGACCCAGTACTTC
>TRBV5-1|.|TRBJ1-4|.
CASSLGQTYEKLFF
TGCGCCAGCAGCTTGGGACAGACCTACGAAAAACTGTTTTTT
>TRBV6-5|.|TRBJ1-2|.
CASLHYNYGYTF
TGTGCCAGCCTCCATTATAACTATGGCTACACCTTC